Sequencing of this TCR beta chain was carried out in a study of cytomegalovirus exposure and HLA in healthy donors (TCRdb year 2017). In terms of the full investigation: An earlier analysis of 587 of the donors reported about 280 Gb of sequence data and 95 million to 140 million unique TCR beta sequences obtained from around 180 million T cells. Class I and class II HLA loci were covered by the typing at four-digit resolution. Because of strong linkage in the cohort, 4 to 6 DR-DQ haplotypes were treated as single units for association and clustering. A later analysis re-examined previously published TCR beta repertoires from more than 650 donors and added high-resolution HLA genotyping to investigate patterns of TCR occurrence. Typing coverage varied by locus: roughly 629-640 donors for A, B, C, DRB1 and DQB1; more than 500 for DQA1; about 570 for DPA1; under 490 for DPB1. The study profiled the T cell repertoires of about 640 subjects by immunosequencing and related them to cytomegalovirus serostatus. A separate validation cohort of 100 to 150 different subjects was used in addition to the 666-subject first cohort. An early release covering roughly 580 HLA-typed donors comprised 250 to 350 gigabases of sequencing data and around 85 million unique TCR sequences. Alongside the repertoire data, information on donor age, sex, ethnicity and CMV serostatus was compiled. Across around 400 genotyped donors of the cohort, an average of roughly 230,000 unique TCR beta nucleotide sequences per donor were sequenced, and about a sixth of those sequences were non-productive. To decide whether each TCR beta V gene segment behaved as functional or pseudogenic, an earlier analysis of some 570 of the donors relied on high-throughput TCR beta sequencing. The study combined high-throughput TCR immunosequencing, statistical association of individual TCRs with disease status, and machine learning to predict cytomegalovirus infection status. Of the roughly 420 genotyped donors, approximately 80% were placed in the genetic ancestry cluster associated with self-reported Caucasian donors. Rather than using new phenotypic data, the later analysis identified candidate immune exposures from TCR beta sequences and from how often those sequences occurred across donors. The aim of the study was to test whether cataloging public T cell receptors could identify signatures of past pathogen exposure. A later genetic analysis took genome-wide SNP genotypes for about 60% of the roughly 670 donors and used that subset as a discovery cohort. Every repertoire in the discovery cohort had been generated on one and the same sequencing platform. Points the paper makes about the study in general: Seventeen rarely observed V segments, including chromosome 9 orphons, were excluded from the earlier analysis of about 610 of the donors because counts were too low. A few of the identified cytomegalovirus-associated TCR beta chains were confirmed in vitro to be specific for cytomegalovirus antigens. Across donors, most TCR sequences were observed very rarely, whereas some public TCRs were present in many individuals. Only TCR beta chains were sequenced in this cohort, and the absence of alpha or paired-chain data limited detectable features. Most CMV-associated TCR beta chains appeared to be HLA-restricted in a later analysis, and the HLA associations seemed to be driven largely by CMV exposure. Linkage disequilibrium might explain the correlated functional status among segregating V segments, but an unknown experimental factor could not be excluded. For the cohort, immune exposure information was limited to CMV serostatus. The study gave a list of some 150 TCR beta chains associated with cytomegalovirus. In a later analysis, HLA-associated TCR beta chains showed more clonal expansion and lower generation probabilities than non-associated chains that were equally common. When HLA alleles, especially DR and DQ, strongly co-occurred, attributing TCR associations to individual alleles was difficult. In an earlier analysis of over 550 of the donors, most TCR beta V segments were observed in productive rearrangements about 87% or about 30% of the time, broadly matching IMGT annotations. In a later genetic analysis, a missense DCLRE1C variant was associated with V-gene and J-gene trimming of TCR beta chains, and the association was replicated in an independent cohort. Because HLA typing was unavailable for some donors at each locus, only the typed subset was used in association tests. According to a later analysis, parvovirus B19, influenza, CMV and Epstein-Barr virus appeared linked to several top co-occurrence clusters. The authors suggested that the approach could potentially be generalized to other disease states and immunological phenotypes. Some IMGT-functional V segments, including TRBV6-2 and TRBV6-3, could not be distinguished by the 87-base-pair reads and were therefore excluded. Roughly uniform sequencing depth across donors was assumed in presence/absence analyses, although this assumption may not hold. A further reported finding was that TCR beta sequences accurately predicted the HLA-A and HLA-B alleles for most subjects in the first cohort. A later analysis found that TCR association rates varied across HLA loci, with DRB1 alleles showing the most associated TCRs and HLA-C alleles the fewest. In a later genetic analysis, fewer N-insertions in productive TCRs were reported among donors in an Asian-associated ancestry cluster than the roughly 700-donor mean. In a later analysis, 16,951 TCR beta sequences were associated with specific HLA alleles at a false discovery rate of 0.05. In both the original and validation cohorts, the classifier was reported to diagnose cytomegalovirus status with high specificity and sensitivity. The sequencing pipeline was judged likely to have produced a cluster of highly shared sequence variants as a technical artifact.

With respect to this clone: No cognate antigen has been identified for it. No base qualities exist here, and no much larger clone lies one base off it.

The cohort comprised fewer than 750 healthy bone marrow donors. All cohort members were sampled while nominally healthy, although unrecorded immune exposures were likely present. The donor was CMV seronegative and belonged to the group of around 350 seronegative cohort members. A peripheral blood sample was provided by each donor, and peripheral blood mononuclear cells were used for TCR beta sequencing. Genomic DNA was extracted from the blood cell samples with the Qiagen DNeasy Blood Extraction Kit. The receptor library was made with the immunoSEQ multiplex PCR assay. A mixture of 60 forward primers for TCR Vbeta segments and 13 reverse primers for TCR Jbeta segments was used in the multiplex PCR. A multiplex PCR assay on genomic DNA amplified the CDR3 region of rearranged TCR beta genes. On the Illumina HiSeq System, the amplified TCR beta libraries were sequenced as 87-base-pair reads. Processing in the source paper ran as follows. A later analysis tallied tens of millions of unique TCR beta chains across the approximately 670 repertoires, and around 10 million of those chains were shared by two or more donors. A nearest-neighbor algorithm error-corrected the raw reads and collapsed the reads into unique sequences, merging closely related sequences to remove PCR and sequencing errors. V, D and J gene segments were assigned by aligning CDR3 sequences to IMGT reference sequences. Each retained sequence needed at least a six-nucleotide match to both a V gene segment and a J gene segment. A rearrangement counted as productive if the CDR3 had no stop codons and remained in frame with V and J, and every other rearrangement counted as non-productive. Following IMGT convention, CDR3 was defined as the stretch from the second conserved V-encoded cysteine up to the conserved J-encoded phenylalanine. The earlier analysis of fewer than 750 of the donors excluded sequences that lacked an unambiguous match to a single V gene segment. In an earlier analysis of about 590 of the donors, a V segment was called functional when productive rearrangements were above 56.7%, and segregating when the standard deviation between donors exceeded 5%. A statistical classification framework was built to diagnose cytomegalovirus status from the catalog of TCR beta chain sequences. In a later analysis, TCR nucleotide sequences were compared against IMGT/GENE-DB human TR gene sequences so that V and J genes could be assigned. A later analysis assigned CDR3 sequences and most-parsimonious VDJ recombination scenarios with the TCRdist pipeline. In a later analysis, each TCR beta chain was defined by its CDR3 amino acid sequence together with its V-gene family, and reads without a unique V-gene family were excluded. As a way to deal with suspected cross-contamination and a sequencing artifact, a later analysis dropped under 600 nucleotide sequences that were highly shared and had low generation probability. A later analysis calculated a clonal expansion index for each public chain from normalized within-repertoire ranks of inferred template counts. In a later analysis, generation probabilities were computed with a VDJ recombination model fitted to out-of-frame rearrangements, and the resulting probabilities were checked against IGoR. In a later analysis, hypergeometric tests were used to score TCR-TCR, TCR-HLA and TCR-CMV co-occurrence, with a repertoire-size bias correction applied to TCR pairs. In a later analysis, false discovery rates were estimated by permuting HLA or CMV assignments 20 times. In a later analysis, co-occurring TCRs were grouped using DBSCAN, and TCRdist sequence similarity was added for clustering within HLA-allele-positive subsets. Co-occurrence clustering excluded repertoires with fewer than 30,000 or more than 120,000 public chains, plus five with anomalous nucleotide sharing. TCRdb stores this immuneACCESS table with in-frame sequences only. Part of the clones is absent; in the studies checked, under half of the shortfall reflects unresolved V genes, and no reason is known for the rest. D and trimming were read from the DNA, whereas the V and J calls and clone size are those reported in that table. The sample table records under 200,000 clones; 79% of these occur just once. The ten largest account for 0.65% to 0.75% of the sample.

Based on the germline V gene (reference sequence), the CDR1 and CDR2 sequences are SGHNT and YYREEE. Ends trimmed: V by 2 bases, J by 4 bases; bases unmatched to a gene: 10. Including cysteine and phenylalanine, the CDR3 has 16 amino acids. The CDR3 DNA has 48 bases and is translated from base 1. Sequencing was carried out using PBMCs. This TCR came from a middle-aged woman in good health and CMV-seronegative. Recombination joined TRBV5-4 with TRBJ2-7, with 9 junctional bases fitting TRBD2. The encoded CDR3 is CASSFGGGALGYEQYF. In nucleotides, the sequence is TGTGCCAGCAGCTTTGGCGGGGGGGCCTTAGGTTACGAGCAGTACTTC.